This entry lists 32 T cell receptor beta chains sequenced from one sample in a study of T-cell reconstitution after alpha-beta-depleted transplantation in children. The library targeted TCRbeta and was prepared with unique molecular identifiers. TCRdb re-analysed the PCR reads in MiXCR, keeping a single row per CDR3 protein. The sample shows 600,000 to 700,000 distinct CDR3 sequences, around 16% of them seen only once. The specimen comprised PBMCs from the stem cell graft donor, sampled from the stem cell graft. Source of these receptors: a human donor who donated a stem cell graft to a child with acute myeloid leukemia.

This clonotype has only a few counts. The rearrangement uses TRBV29-1 and TRBJ2-1; 12 nucleotides match TRBD2. Trimming removed 0 bases from V and 3 bases from J; junction bases left unmatched: 3. The CDR3 is made up of 16 amino acids. The germline gives CDR1 SQVTM, CDR2 ANQGSEA. The CDR3 reads CSVEDLAGGGYNEQFF. The CDR3 region has the DNA TGCAGCGTTGAAGACCTAGCGGGGGGGGGCTACAATGAGCAGTTCTTC.

This clonotype appeared many times. The chain joins TRBV28 to TRBJ2-1; D not resolved. CDR3 length: 13 amino acids. Germline V gives CDR1 MDHEN, CDR2 SYDVKM. Trimming took off 3 bases at V and 6 bases at J, with 9 bases between the two ends. CDR3 amino acids: CASSFDRGNEQFF. In DNA form, the CDR3 reads TGTGCCAGCAGTTTTGACCGTGGCAATGAGCAGTTCTTC.

This clonotype was recorded many times. The J gene is TRBJ2-5, the V gene TRBV20-1; TRBD1 might be the D (5 bases). The CDR3 runs 13 residues. Germline V gene lookup returns CDR1 DFQATT and CDR2 SNEGSKA (reference sequence). The V end lost 5 bases, the J end lost 0 bases, and 10 bases lay between the germline ends. This chain's CDR3 is CSAADSYQETQYF. The CDR3 region has the DNA TGCAGTGCTGCCGACAGTTACCAAGAGACCCAGTACTTC.

This clonotype was seen ten or more times. This chain joins TRBV20-1 and TRBJ1-2; TRBD1 might be the D (6 bases). The germline V and J ends were trimmed by 3 bases and 6 bases, with 14 bases remaining between them. Per germline, CDR1 DFQATT and CDR2 SNEGSKA (reference sequence). The CDR3 covers 13 residues. As DNA, the CDR3 is TGCAGTGCTAGTAAAGGGGGAAGGGATGGCTACACCTTC. Its translation: CSASKGGRDGYTF.

This clonotype has ten or more counts. J is TRBJ1-1 and V is TRBV20-1, with 9 bases matching TRBD1. Per germline, CDR1 DFQATT and CDR2 SNEGSKA (reference sequence). This CDR3 has 18 residues. J was trimmed by 3 bases and V by 6 bases; bases with no gene match: 20. The DNA of the CDR3 is TGCAGTGCCCGCCCGATCTCCGGGACAGGGTTAGGAGACACTGAAGCTTTCTTT. Translation gives CSARPISGTGLGDTEAFF.

This clonotype has more than one count but fewer than ten. CDR3 sequence reads: CASSLGFGTSKNIQYF. The CDR3, as DNA: TGTGCCAGCAGCTTAGGATTTGGGACATCCAAAAACATTCAGTACTTC. This rearrangement joins TRBV7-9 to TRBJ2-4; maybe TRBD1 (6 bases). This CDR3 is 16 amino acids long. The germline gives CDR1 SEHNR, CDR2 FQNEAQ (reference sequence). Trimming cost V 1 base and J 2 bases, with 12 bases left between them.

This sequence joins TRBV5-1 and TRBJ2-2; unclear D gene. V lost 0 bases and J 3 bases, leaving 9 bases between the germline ends. CDR3 length equals 15 residues. Looked up from germline, CDR1 is SGHRS and CDR2 is YFSETQ. Here the CDR3 reads CASSLEILDTGELFF. The CDR3 nucleotides are TGCGCCAGCAGCTTGGAGATTTTGGACACCGGGGAGCTGTTTTTT.

Comments on this clonotype: A much larger clonotype is one base distant, so this may be a read error. This rearrangement joins TRBV20-1 to TRBJ2-1; no definite D call. V was shortened by 7 bases and J by 11 bases, with 15 bases between the two germline ends. The CDR3 extends over 11 amino acids. Germline assignment: CDR1 DFQATT and CDR2 SNEGSKA (reference sequence). The CDR3 loop reads CSVRETRKQFF. The CDR3 DNA sequence: TGCAGTGTAAGGGAAACGAGGAAGCAGTTCTTC.

This clonotype was seen more than once but under ten times. The V gene is TRBV6-2 or TRBV6-3, the J gene TRBJ1-1; D is undetermined. CDR1 and CDR2 from the germline V gene are MNHEY and SVGEGT. V was shortened by 2 bases and J by 3 bases, with 10 bases between the two germline ends. The CDR3 contains 14 residues. The CDR3 DNA follows: TGTGCCAGCAGTTACCCCCAAAGGGACACTGAAGCTTTCTTT. Amino acids: CASSYPQRDTEAFF.

The chain links TRBV7-9 to TRBJ2-5, with D perhaps TRBD1 (5 bases). CDR1 SEHNR and CDR2 FQNEAQ come from the germline V gene (reference sequence). This CDR3 spans 15 amino acids. V was cut by 1 base and J by 1 base, with 10 bases left in between. In DNA, the CDR3 is TGTGCCAGCAGCTTAGGTGGACATCCCCAAGAGACCCAGTACTTC. Translating it yields CASSLGGHPQETQYF.

V gene TRBV11-2 combines with J gene TRBJ1-2; D is unresolved. This CDR3 spans 18 amino acids. From germline, CDR1 is SGHAT and CDR2 FQNNGV. Trimming took off 0 bases at V and 8 bases at J, with 25 bases between the two ends. In nucleotides, the CDR3 is TGTGCCAGCAGCTTAGAGAGGACTAAGAGCGTTTCCCTTGGGGGCTACACCTTC. It is translated as CASSLERTKSVSLGGYTF. Together with reference TRBV11-2 and TRBJ1-2, the CDR3 gives the full variable domain: EAGVAQSPRYKIIEKRQSVAFWCNPISGHATLYWYQQILGQGPKLLIQFQNNGVVDDSQLPKDRFSAERLKGVDSTLKIQPAKLEDSAVYLCASSLERTKSVSLGGYTFGSGTRLTVV.

This clonotype was observed a handful of times. The CDR3 loop is CASSSTTSGGTDTQYF. The CDR3 coding sequence is TGTGCCAGCAGTTCCACGACTAGCGGGGGGACAGATACGCAGTATTTT. The V and J genes are TRBV12-3 or TRBV12-4 and TRBJ2-3; TRBD2 matches 13 bases. The J segment lost 3 bases and the V segment lost 4 bases, leaving 4 bases of the junction unmatched. This CDR3 spans 16 amino acids.

This clonotype was seen at least ten times. The chain couples TRBV20-1 to TRBJ1-2, with D possibly TRBD1 on 5 matching bases. This CDR3 region has 15 residues. The germline gives CDR1 DFQATT, CDR2 SNEGSKA (reference sequence). V dropped 6 bases and J dropped 4 bases, with 21 bases sitting between them. The CDR3: CSARDGDLRGYGYTF. CDR3 DNA: TGCAGTGCAAGGGACGGTGACCTTCGGGGCTATGGCTACACCTTC.

This sequence joins TRBV30 and TRBJ2-7; D remains unclear. The CDR3 is 13 residues long. Germline CDR1 GTSNPN, CDR2 SVGIG (reference sequence). Trimming removed 3 bases at V and 4 bases at J, with 13 bases between. CDR3 residues: CAWRERVGYEQYF. In nucleotides, the CDR3 is TGTGCCTGGAGAGAAAGGGTAGGGTACGAGCAGTACTTC.

This clonotype has at least ten counts. The chain recombines TRBV6-1 with TRBJ2-7; possibly TRBD1 for D (6 bases). The CDR3 totals 15 residues. Trimming took 4 bases from V and 3 from J, leaving 16 bases between them. Germline values: CDR1 MNHNS, CDR2 SASEGT. CDR3 sequence: CASSVIGQRNYEQYF. The DNA for the CDR3 is TGTGCCAGCAGTGTAATTGGACAGAGGAACTACGAGCAGTACTTC.

This rearrangement joins TRBV12-3 or TRBV12-4 to TRBJ2-7; weak D call: TRBD1 (6 bases). The CDR3 has 13 amino acids. V was trimmed by 5 bases and J by 5 bases, leaving 13 bases between them. CDR3 DNA sequence: TGTGCCAGCAGTACCCGAGGGGGAAACGAGCAGTACTTC. Translated: CASSTRGGNEQYF.

This clonotype was detected many times. The chain is built from TRBV6-1 and TRBJ2-3; D remains unclear. Between the trimmed V and J ends, which lost 6 bases and 1 base, there was a span of 8 bases. The germline gives CDR1 MNHNS, CDR2 SASEGT. The CDR3 is made up of 13 amino acids. DNA of the CDR3: TGTGCCAGCAGGAACTTAGGCACAGATACGCAGTATTTT. It codes for CASRNLGTDTQYF.

This clonotype occurred a few times. The gene calls are TRBV9 and TRBJ2-1; possible D gene TRBD2, 7 bases. The V end lost 0 bases, the J end lost 5 bases, and 12 bases lay between the germline ends. Germline V CDR1 and CDR2: SGDLS, YYNGEE. The CDR3 covers 15 residues. This CDR3 reads CASSVGGGRNNEQFF. CDR3 DNA sequence: TGTGCCAGCAGCGTAGGCGGGGGCCGAAACAATGAGCAGTTCTTC.

The genes are TRBV2 and TRBJ1-5; D is perhaps TRBD1 (6 bases). The CDR3 runs to 14 residues. The germline CDR1 and CDR2 sequences are SNHLY and FYNNEI. Trimming left V 4 bases short and J 7 bases short, with 14 bases between. In nucleotides, the CDR3 is TGTGCCAGCAGTGCCAACAGGGCCGCGCAGCCCCAGCATTTT. As protein: CASSANRAAQPQHF.

The V gene is TRBV5-6, the J gene TRBJ1-2, with D unclear. Trimming stripped 1 base from V and 7 bases from J, with 17 bases between. This CDR3 contains 15 residues. Germline V gene data show CDR1 as SGHDT and CDR2 as YYEEEE. The CDR3 bases are TGTGCCAGCAGCTTGATAGGCCAAAGAATCTCTGGCTACACCTTC. Translating gives CASSLIGQRISGYTF.

This sequence joins TRBV5-5 and TRBJ2-2, with 8 bases aligning to TRBD2. CDR1 is SGHKS and CDR2 is YYEKEE in the germline V gene (reference sequence). CDR3 length: 15 amino acids. Germline trimming cut 5 bases from V and 1 base from J; bases unmatched to any gene: 4. CDR3 amino acids: CASSFAGGNTGELFF. CDR3 DNA: TGTGCCAGCAGTTTCGCGGGGGGGAACACCGGGGAGCTGTTTTTT.

This clonotype was detected many times. This chain uses TRBV6-1 with TRBJ2-7, with a tentative D call TRBD1 (5 bases). This CDR3 comprises 16 residues. CDR1 and CDR2 from the germline V gene are MNHNS and SASEGT. The germline V and J ends were trimmed by 8 bases and 0 bases, with 20 bases remaining between them. The CDR3 DNA follows: TGTGCCAGCCTAAGGGTCCAGGGATCTTTCTCCTACGAGCAGTACGTC. Translation: CASLRVQGSFSYEQYV.

This clonotype was detected many times. CDR3 loop: CSALGQGAQPQHF. The CDR3, as DNA: TGCAGTGCCCTTGGGCAGGGAGCTCAGCCCCAGCATTTT. The genes are TRBV20-1 and TRBJ1-5; the D gene is possibly TRBD1 (5 bases). Germline V gene sequence: CDR1 DFQATT, CDR2 SNEGSKA (reference sequence). The CDR3 length is 13 residues. Deletions cut 6 bases from V and 6 bases from J, with 15 bases between.

The V gene is TRBV6-2 or TRBV6-3, the J gene TRBJ1-1, with D tentatively TRBD1 (6 bases). Trimming pared 4 bases from V and 5 bases from J, leaving 23 bases between. The CDR3 spans 17 residues. CDR1 and CDR2 from the germline V gene are MNHEY and SVGEGT. CDR3 sequence: CASSSNIRGALRTEAFF. The CDR3 DNA follows: TGTGCCAGCAGTTCGAACATCAGGGGCGCCTTAAGGACTGAAGCTTTCTTT.

This clonotype was seen many times. The chain couples TRBV29-1 to TRBJ1-2; the match to TRBD1 covers 8 bases. The CDR3 runs to 11 residues. V shed 4 bases, J shed 8 bases, and the junction held 3 bases outside the gene matches. Germline CDR1 and CDR2: SQVTM and ANQGSEA. For the CDR3, the DNA is TGCAGCGTTGGACAGGGGTCCGGCTACACCTTC. Amino acid sequence: CSVGQGSGYTF.

In this sample, this clonotype turned up a few times. The chain employs TRBV20-1 and TRBJ2-3, with D unresolved. Trimming removed 6 bases from V and 4 bases from J, with 17 bases in between. CDR1 and CDR2 (germline): DFQATT, SNEGSKA (reference sequence). This CDR3 has 14 amino acids. This CDR3 reads CSAPKAGFADTQYF. The DNA of the CDR3 is TGCAGTGCGCCAAAGGCCGGGTTCGCAGATACGCAGTATTTT.

The chain couples TRBV15 to TRBJ1-4, with D possibly being TRBD1 (6 bases). The germline gives CDR1 LNHNV, CDR2 YYDKDF (reference sequence). This CDR3 is 18 amino acids long. V was pared by 2 bases and J by 4 bases, with 20 bases between. The CDR3 DNA reads as TGTGCCACCAGCAGACATCCACAGGGTCAAATCTATAATGAAAAACTGTTTTTT. Amino acid sequence: CATSRHPQGQIYNEKLFF.

This chain connects TRBV7-2 to TRBJ1-3; 8 nucleotides agree with TRBD1. CDR1 is SGHTA and CDR2 is FQGNSA in the germline V gene. The CDR3 runs 14 residues. Germline trimming cut 3 bases from V and 9 bases from J; bases unmatched to any gene: 7. The CDR3: CASSFGQGAVTIYF. The CDR3 bases are TGTGCCAGCAGCTTTGGTCAGGGGGCGGTCACCATATATTTT.

The V and J genes are TRBV7-2 and TRBJ1-2; 9 nucleotides line up with TRBD1. This CDR3 has 14 residues. Germline lookup yields CDR1 SGHTA and CDR2 FQGNSA. Trimming cost V 5 bases and J 5 bases; bases outside gene matches: 6. The CDR3 DNA reads TGTGCCAGCAGCAACAGGGACAGGGAATATGGCTACACCTTC. This codes for CASSNRDREYGYTF.

There are many counts of this clonotype. The chain has TRBV7-6 and TRBJ2-7; weak D call: TRBD2 (5 bases). CDR3 size: 15 residues. The ends were cut back, 5 bases at V and 2 bases at J, with 16 bases in the middle. Germline values: CDR1 SGHVS, CDR2 FNYEAQ. Here the CDR3 DNA reads TGTGCCAGCAGCGTAACTAGGATGGGGACCTACGAGCAGTACTTC. Its translation is CASSVTRMGTYEQYF.

This clonotype was seen many times. The V call is TRBV29-1, the J call TRBJ1-1, with D maybe TRBD1 (6 bases). Germline V lookup: CDR1 SQVTM, CDR2 ANQGSEA. The V and J ends lost 8 bases and 1 base respectively, with 14 bases between them. The CDR3 sequence is 13 residues long. CDR3 sequence (DNA): TGCAGCCTACAGGGAATGGGGAACACTGAAGCTTTCTTT. Translation gives CSLQGMGNTEAFF. Full variable domain (outside the CDR3, taken from reference TRBV29-1 and TRBJ1-1): SAVISQKPSRDICQRGTSLTIQCQVDSQVTMMFWYRQQPGQSLTLIATANQGSEATYESGFVIDKFPISRPNLTFSTLTVSNMSPEDSSIYLCSLQGMGNTEAFFGQGTRLTVV.

This clonotype was observed a handful of times. In nucleotides, the CDR3 is TGTGCCAGCAAGCTAGCGGAAGTTACCGGGGAGCTGTTTTTT. It yields the protein CASKLAEVTGELFF. J is TRBJ2-2 and V is TRBV11-2, with 7 positions matching TRBD2. With 7 bases clipped from V and 5 bases from J, the junction kept 7 bases outside the gene matches. This CDR3 has 14 residues. Germline V gene lookup returns CDR1 SGHAT and CDR2 FQNNGV.